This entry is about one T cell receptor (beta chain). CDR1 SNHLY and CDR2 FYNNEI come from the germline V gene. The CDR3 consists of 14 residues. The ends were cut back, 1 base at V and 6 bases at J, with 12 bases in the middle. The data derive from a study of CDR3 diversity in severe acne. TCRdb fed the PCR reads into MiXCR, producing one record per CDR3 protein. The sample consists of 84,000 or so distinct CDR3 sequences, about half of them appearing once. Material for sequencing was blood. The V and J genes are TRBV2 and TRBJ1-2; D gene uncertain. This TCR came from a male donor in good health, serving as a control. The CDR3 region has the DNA TGTGCCAGCAGTGAAGGGTACCTCGTCCATGGCTACACCTTC. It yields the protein CASSEGYLVHGYTF.